One and the same sample provided the 13 T cell receptor beta chains below, sequenced in a study of shared clonotypes between healthy human individuals. Some clones are missing from TCRdb's copy, which holds only in-frame ones; the method was immunoSEQ multiplex PCR. Of some 680,000 clones listed, approximately 73% were seen once; the top ten hold about 1.8%. Sequenced sample: memory CD4+ T cells sorted from blood. The subset was: CD45RA-negative fraction. The receptors shown here come from a woman aged 30 to 39 in good health.

The V and J genes are TRBV7-9 and TRBJ2-3, with 11 bases that match TRBD2. Germline CDR1 SEHNR, CDR2 FQNEAQ (reference sequence). The V and J ends lost 0 bases and 0 bases, in that order; junction bases with no gene match: 5. This CDR3 contains 18 residues. CDR3 residues: CASSLATSGGTSTDTQYF. CDR3 bases: TGTGCCAGCAGCTTAGCCACTAGCGGGGGTACTAGCACAGATACGCAGTATTTT.

This sequence joins TRBV29-1 and TRBJ2-5, with D possibly being TRBD1 (5 bases). Germline CDR1 SQVTM, CDR2 ANQGSEA. The CDR3 has 14 amino acids. V lost 7 bases, J lost 5 bases, and 20 bases lay in between. The CDR3 DNA follows: TGCAGCGCAGAAGGGGATCTACGGGTCGAGACCCAGTACTTC. This encodes CSAEGDLRVETQYF.

This clone came up many times. The chain couples TRBV19 to TRBJ2-3; D may be TRBD1 (6 bases). This CDR3 has 17 amino acids. Deletions cut 5 bases from V and 0 bases from J, with 18 bases between. Germline V gene sequence: CDR1 LNHDA, CDR2 SQIVND (reference sequence). The CDR3 loop reads CASSPTRQAISTDTQYF. The CDR3 DNA reads TGTGCCAGTAGTCCGACCCGACAGGCTATCAGCACAGATACGCAGTATTTT.

V gene TRBV5-4 combines with J gene TRBJ1-4; 10 bases match TRBD1. The CDR3 is 16 residues long. Germline V gene data show CDR1 as SGHNT and CDR2 as YYREEE (reference sequence). V shed 4 bases, J shed 2 bases, and the junction held 5 bases outside the gene matches. The CDR3 here is CASSRGQGGTNEKLFF. The CDR3 nucleotides are TGTGCCAGCAGCAGAGGACAGGGGGGCACTAATGAAAAACTGTTTTTT.

The sample holds many counts of this clone. The CDR3 DNA is TGTGCCAGCAGCTTGGGTGTTTCTCTAAGCTTCTACGAGCAGTACTTC. Protein sequence: CASSLGVSLSFYEQYF. The rearrangement uses TRBV5-4 and TRBJ2-7; D remains unclear. V was cut by 0 bases and J by 3 bases, with 16 bases left in between. The length of the CDR3 is 16 residues. Germline assignment: CDR1 SGHNT and CDR2 YYREEE (reference sequence).

V usage is TRBV19 and J usage is TRBJ2-7; D is uncertain. In germline, CDR1 is LNHDA, CDR2 SQIVND (reference sequence). V dropped 8 bases and J dropped 5 bases, with 19 bases sitting between them. The CDR3 spans 14 residues. CDR3 sequence reads: CASAPMSFEDEQYF. In nucleotides, the CDR3 is TGTGCCAGTGCCCCAATGAGTTTCGAGGACGAGCAGTACTTC.

The chain uses TRBV11-2 and TRBJ2-5, with 8 bases aligning to TRBD2. V lost 5 bases, J lost 3 bases, and 2 bases stayed unmatched. Looked up from germline, CDR1 is SGHAT and CDR2 is FQNNGV. The CDR3 loop spans 13 amino acids. The CDR3 spells CASSLLAEETQYF. In DNA form, the CDR3 reads TGTGCCAGCAGCCTACTAGCGGAAGAGACCCAGTACTTC. The full variable domain, rest sourced from reference TRBV11-2 and TRBJ2-5, is EAGVAQSPRYKIIEKRQSVAFWCNPISGHATLYWYQQILGQGPKLLIQFQNNGVVDDSQLPKDRFSAERLKGVDSTLKIQPAKLEDSAVYLCASSLLAEETQYFGPGTRLLVL.

This clone was observed once. The rearrangement links TRBV13 to TRBJ1-5; D is possibly TRBD1 (6 bases). The CDR3 is 16 amino acids. Germline assignment: CDR1 PRHDT and CDR2 FYEKMQ (reference sequence). V lost 5 bases, J lost 6 bases, and 20 bases lay in between. The CDR3 region is CASSRRDIVPGQPQHF. DNA for the CDR3: TGTGCCAGCAGCCGCCGGGACATAGTACCCGGTCAGCCCCAGCATTTT.

This rearrangement joins TRBV4-2 to TRBJ2-1; TRBD1 aligns across 8 bases. V dropped 6 bases and J dropped 2; count of bases not matched to a gene: 6. CDR1 is LGHNA, CDR2 YNFKEQ, per germline. The CDR3 loop spans 15 amino acids. CDR3 amino acids: CASSKDRDPYNEQFF. The CDR3 DNA is TGTGCCAGCAGTAAGGACAGGGACCCCTACAATGAGCAGTTCTTC.

The chain uses TRBV14 and TRBJ1-1, with 7 positions matching TRBD1. Trimming at V came to 0 bases and at J to 8 bases, leaving 9 bases not matched to a gene. Germline V lookup: CDR1 SGHDN, CDR2 FVKESK. This CDR3 has 15 amino acids. The CDR3 protein is CASSQDYSGTAEAFF. DNA for the CDR3: TGTGCCAGCAGCCAAGATTATTCCGGGACAGCCGAAGCTTTCTTT.

The chain couples TRBV19 to TRBJ2-1; 9 nucleotides agree with TRBD2. Germline CDR1 and CDR2: LNHDA and SQIVND (reference sequence). CDR3 length equals 17 residues. Unmatched junction bases numbered 14, after V lost 4 bases and J lost 7 bases. Here the CDR3 DNA reads TGTGCCAGTAGTACCCTCCTACGCGGGAGGGCCCGAAATGAGCAGTTCTTC. Encoded protein: CASSTLLRGRARNEQFF.

This chain links TRBV25-1 with TRBJ2-7; D remains unclear. Per the germline V gene, CDR1 is MGHDK and CDR2 is SYGVNS. The CDR3 contains 12 residues. Trimming stripped 4 bases from V and 2 bases from J, with 6 bases between. CDR3 in amino acids: CASSGKAYEQYF. The CDR3 DNA reads TGTGCCAGCAGTGGGAAGGCCTACGAGCAGTACTTC.

Remarks on this clone: A single base separates this from a much larger clone, so it may be a read error. This sequence joins TRBV6-5 and TRBJ2-7; D uncertain. Trimming removed 0 bases at V and 6 bases at J, with 3 bases between. Looked up from germline, CDR1 is MNHEY and CDR2 is SVGAGI. The CDR3 runs to 11 residues. Here the CDR3 reads CASSYSTEQYF. As DNA, the CDR3 is TGTGCCAGCAGTTACTCGACCGAGCAGTACTTC.